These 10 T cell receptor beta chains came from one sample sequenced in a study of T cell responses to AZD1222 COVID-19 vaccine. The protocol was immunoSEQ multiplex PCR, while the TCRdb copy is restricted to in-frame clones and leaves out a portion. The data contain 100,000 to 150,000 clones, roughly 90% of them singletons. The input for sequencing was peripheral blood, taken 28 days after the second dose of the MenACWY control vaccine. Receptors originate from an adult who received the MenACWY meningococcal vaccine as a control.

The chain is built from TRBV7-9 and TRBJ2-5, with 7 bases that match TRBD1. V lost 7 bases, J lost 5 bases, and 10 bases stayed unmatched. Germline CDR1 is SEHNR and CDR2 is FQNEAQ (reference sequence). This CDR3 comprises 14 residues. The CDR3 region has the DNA TGTGCCAGCACCTGGACAGGACTTTTCGAGACCCAGTACTTC. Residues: CASTWTGLFETQYF.

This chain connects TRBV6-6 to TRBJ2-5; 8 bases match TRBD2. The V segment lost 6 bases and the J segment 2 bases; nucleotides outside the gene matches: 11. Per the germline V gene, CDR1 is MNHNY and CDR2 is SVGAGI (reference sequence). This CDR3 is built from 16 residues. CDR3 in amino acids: CASSHGGRGGQETQYF. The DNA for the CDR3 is TGTGCCAGCAGCCACGGGGGCCGGGGGGGACAAGAGACCCAGTACTTC.

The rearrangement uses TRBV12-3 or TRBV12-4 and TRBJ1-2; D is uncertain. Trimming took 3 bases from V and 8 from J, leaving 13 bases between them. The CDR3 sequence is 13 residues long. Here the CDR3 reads CASSFRPAPGYTF. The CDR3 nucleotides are TGTGCCAGCAGTTTTAGGCCAGCTCCCGGCTACACCTTC.

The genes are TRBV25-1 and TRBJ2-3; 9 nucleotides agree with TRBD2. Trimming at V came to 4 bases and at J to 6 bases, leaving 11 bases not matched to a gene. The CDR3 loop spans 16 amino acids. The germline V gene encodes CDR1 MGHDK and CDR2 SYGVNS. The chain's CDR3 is CASSGGLALGVDTQYF. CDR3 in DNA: TGTGCCAGCAGTGGGGGACTAGCACTAGGAGTGGATACGCAGTATTTT. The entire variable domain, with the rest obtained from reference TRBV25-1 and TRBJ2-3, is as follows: EADIYQTPRYLVIGTGKKITLECSQTMGHDKMYWYQQDPGMELHLIHYSYGVNSTEKGDLSSESTVSRIRTEHFPLTLESARPSHTSQYLCASSGGLALGVDTQYFGPGTRLTVL.

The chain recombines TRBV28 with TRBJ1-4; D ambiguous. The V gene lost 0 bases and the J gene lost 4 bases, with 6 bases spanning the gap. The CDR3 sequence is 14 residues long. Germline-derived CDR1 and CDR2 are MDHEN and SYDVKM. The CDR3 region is CASSLWGSNEKLFF. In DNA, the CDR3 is TGTGCCAGCAGTTTATGGGGCAGTAATGAAAAACTGTTTTTT.

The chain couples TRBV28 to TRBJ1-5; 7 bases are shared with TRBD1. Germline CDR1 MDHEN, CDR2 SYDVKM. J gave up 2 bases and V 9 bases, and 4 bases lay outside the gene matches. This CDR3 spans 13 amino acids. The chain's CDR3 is CASRGQGNQPQHF. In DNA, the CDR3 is TGTGCCAGTAGGGGGCAAGGCAATCAGCCCCAGCATTTT.

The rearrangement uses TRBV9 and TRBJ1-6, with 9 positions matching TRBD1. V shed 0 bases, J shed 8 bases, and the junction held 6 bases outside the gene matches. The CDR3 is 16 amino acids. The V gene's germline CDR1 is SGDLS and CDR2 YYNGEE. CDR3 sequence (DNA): TGTGCCAGCAGCGTAGCTACAGGGGGCCGGGATTCACCCCTCCACTTT. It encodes CASSVATGGRDSPLHF.

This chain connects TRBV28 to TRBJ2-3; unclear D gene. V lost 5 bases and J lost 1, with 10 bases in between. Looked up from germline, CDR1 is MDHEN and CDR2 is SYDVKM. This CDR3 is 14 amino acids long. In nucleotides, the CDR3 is TGTGCCAGCAGTCGAGAGTGGGGCACAGATACGCAGTATTTT. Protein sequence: CASSREWGTDTQYF.

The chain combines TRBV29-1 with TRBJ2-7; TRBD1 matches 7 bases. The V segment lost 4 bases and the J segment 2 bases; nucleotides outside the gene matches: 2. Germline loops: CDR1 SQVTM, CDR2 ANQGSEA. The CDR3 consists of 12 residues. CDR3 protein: CSVADRAYEQYF. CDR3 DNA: TGCAGCGTTGCTGACAGGGCCTACGAGCAGTACTTC.

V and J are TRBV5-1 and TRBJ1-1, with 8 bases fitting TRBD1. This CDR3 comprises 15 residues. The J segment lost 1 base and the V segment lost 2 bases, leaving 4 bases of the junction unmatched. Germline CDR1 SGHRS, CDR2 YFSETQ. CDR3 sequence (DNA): TGCGCCAGCAGCTTTACAGGGGGGACGAACACTGAAGCTTTCTTT. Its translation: CASSFTGGTNTEAFF.